The clone carrying this T cell receptor (beta chain) was seen more than once but under ten times. The patients had localized lung adenocarcinoma, a non-small cell subtype. The CDR3 runs to 16 residues. Germline V CDR1 and CDR2: MRHNA, SNTAGT. Trimming at V came to 3 bases and at J to 6 bases, leaving 10 bases not matched to a gene. This sample stems from a study of CD4 and CD8 cells across lung adenocarcinoma regions. MiXCR was run by TCRdb on the PCR reads, yielding one entry per CDR3 protein. The sample lists 9,500 to 15,000 distinct CDR3 sequences, 40% to 50% seen once, with approximately 26% in the top ten.

This receptor was identified in a female donor with lung adenocarcinoma. The CD4 and CD8 labels of this study may be unreliable. Sequencing was performed on CD8+ T cells from the margin of a lung tumor. The gene calls are TRBV6-4 and TRBJ2-3; TRBD2 matches 9 bases. DNA for the CDR3: TGTGCCAGCAGTGAGAGGGCTAGCGGGGACTCGGATACGCAGTATTTT. Residues: CASSERASGDSDTQYF.